A single sample gave rise to the 13 T cell receptor gamma chains below, sequenced in a study of gammadelta T cells in human blood. TCRdb re-processed the RT-PCR reads using CATT. The table has 400 to 500 gamma-chain clones, roughly 14% seen once. Sequences were obtained from Vgamma9Vdelta2 gamma-delta T cells from adult blood. The receptors here all came from a human donor.

Sample share makes this clone large. Other nucleotide sequences from this sample produce the same CDR3. The chain links TRGV9 to TRGJP. Per the germline V gene, CDR1 is GITISATS and CDR2 is ISYDGTV (reference sequence). CDR3 length: 16 amino acids. With 2 bases clipped from V and 4 bases from J, the junction kept 2 bases outside the gene matches. The CDR3 loop is CALWEAQELGKKIKVF. Written as DNA, the CDR3 is TGTGCCTTGTGGGAGGCACAAGAGTTGGGCAAAAAAATCAAGGTATTT.

This clone is judged large. The J gene is TRGJP, the V gene TRGV9. The germline gives CDR1 GITISATS, CDR2 ISYDGTV (reference sequence). J lost 7 bases, V lost 3 bases, and 9 bases had no gene match. The CDR3 is 17 residues long. As DNA, the CDR3 is TGTGCCTTGTGGGAGTCGCTAGAGGAGTTGGGCAAAAAAATCAAGGTATTT. Residues: CALWESLEELGKKIKVF.

Judged by abundance, this clone is large (0.1 to 1%). The rearrangement links TRGV9 to TRGJP2. The V gene end was trimmed by 2 bases and the J gene end by 2 bases; junction bases not matched to a gene: 5. Germline V lookup: CDR1 GITISATS, CDR2 ISYDGTV (reference sequence). The length of the CDR3 is 15 residues. The CDR3 DNA follows: TGTGCCTTGTGGGAGGCCTGCAGTAGTGATTGGATCAAGACGTTT. Translation: CALWEACSSDWIKTF.

Sample share makes this clone large. The genes are TRGV9 and TRGJP. From germline, CDR1 is GITISATS and CDR2 ISYDGTV (reference sequence). Losses at the gene ends were 0 bases for V and 6 bases for J; bases not matched to a gene: 5. The CDR3 totals 17 residues. The CDR3 region is CALWEVSLELGKKIKVF. In DNA form, the CDR3 reads TGTGCCTTGTGGGAGGTGTCGTTAGAGTTGGGCAAAAAAATCAAGGTATTT.

The table lists this clone with a few counts. A single base separates this from a much larger clone, so it may be a read error. The chain employs TRGV9 and TRGJP. Germline V gene sequence: CDR1 GITISATS, CDR2 ISYDGTV (reference sequence). Unmatched junction bases numbered 2, after V lost 0 bases and J lost 6 bases. This CDR3 is built from 16 residues. DNA for the CDR3: TGTGCCTTGTGGGAGGTGTCAGAGTTGGGCAAAAAAATCAAGGTATTT. Amino acid sequence: CALWEVSELGKKIKVF.

In this sample, this clone turned up a few times. V gene TRGV9 combines with J gene TRGJP. With 6 bases clipped from V and 7 bases from J, the junction kept 15 bases outside the gene matches. From germline, CDR1 is GITISATS and CDR2 ISYDGTV (reference sequence). This CDR3 is built from 18 residues. CDR3 protein: CALWREDLGELGKKIKVF. DNA for the CDR3: TGTGCCTTGTGGAGAGAAGACCTGGGGGAGTTGGGCAAAAAAATCAAGGTATTT.

This clone has only a few counts. The chain recombines TRGV9 with TRGJP. Per germline, CDR1 GITISATS and CDR2 ISYDGTV (reference sequence). After removal of 0 bases from V and 9 bases from J, the junction contained 5 bases not matched to a gene. The CDR3 runs 16 residues. CDR3 DNA sequence: TGTGCCTTGTGGGAGGTGGATCGGTTGGGCAAAAAAATCAAGGTATTT. Residues: CALWEVDRLGKKIKVF.

By frequency in the sample, this clone is large (0.1 to 1%). This chain connects TRGV9 to TRGJP. This CDR3 is 16 amino acids long. The germline V gene has CDR1 GITISATS and CDR2 ISYDGTV (reference sequence). V lost 2 bases and J lost 6; bases outside the gene matches: 4. CDR3 coding DNA: TGTGCCTTGTGGGAGGGGGGAGAGTTGGGCAAAAAAATCAAGGTATTT. Its protein is CALWEGGELGKKIKVF.

To note about this clone: A far larger clone is off by one base, so a read error is likely. J is TRGJP and V is TRGV9. Here the J gene was assigned by germline matching of the DNA, as TCRdb has none. V gave up 4 bases and J gave up 16 bases; unmatched junction bases: 7. The germline V gene encodes CDR1 GITISATS and CDR2 ISYDGTV (reference sequence). The CDR3 has 13 amino acids. In nucleotides, the CDR3 is TGTGCCTTGTGGGAAGGGGTTAAAAAAATCAAGGTATTT. This gives the protein CALWEGVKKIKVF.

Judged by abundance, this clone is hyperexpanded. The same CDR3 arises from other DNA sequences in this sample as well. The chain joins TRGV9 to TRGJP. Germline trimming cut 2 bases from V and 4 bases from J; bases unmatched to any gene: 2. CDR1 is GITISATS, CDR2 ISYDGTV, per germline (reference sequence). CDR3 length: 16 residues. CDR3 sequence reads: CALWEAQELGKKIKVF. The DNA for the CDR3 is TGTGCCTTGTGGGAGGCCCAAGAGTTGGGCAAAAAAATCAAGGTATTT.

This clone was observed a few times. V usage is TRGV4 and J usage is TRGJ1 or TRGJ2. Unmatched junction bases numbered 8, after V lost 9 bases and J lost 12 bases. CDR1 and CDR2 (germline): EGSTGY, YDSYTSSV. CDR3 length equals 9 residues. The CDR3 DNA is TGTGCCACCCGTACTTGGAAACTCTTT. This encodes CATRTWKLF.

This chain links TRGV9 with TRGJP. TCRdb offers no J gene call, so here the DNA was matched to germline to obtain one. This CDR3 has 18 residues. The trim removed 0 bases at V and 16 bases at J, leaving 18 bases unmatched. Germline V gene lookup returns CDR1 GITISATS and CDR2 ISYDGTV (reference sequence). CDR3 protein: CALWEVWQELGKKKIKVF. CDR3 coding DNA: TGTGCCTTGTGGGAGGTGTGGCAAGAGTTGGGCAAAAAAAAAATCAAGGTATTT.

V gene TRGV9 combines with J gene TRGJP. Trimming cost V 0 bases and J 5 bases; bases outside gene matches: 10. CDR1 is GITISATS and CDR2 is ISYDGTV in the germline V gene (reference sequence). This CDR3 region has 19 residues. The CDR3 bases are TGTGCCTTGTGGGAGGTGTGGGGGAAAAAAGAGTTGGGCAAAAAAATCAAGGTATTT. The encoded protein is CALWEVWGKKELGKKIKVF.